The rows below give T cell receptor beta chains drawn from one sample of a study of Ad26.COV2.S vaccination and SARS-CoV-2 variants. TCRdb keeps only in-frame clones here, not all; method: immunoSEQ multiplex PCR. The sample records under 150,000 clones, roughly 90% being singletons. The specimen was peripheral blood, collected after recovery from COVID-19. The source of these receptors is a human donor who had recovered from COVID-19. The CDR3 runs from the conserved cysteine through the conserved F or W. The D gene is left open where the match is weak. Size is stated for part of the rows, as once, few or many counts, or as a class when the clone is expanded.

d_call	v_call	j_call	clone_size	cdr3_aa	cdr3_nt
.	TRBV19	TRBJ1-5	.	CASSPGRAGNQPQHF	TGTGCCAGTAGTCCCGGCAGGGCAGGGAATCAGCCCCAGCATTTT
.	TRBV6-2/TRBV6-3	TRBJ1-2	.	CASSYMAGLGSYTF	TGTGCCAGCAGTTATATGGCGGGACTGGGCAGCTACACCTTC
.	TRBV5-6	TRBJ2-7	.	CASSFGGSSEQYF	TGTGCCAGCAGCTTCGGTGGCTCTTCCGAGCAGTACTTC
TRBD1	TRBV3-1/TRBV3-2	TRBJ1-1	once	CASSLQGAGEAFF	TGTGCCAGCAGCCTACAGGGGGCCGGGGAAGCTTTCTTT
.	TRBV19	TRBJ1-6	.	CASSPGLESTSPLHF	TGTGCCAGTAGCCCGGGACTTGAGAGTACTTCACCCCTCCACTTT
.	TRBV5-4	TRBJ1-1	.	CASSLDLGLNTEAFF	TGTGCCAGCAGCTTGGACCTAGGGTTGAACACTGAAGCTTTCTTT
TRBD1	TRBV6-5	TRBJ2-7	.	CASTGQERFVYEQYF	TGTGCCAGCACCGGACAGGAACGCTTTGTCTACGAGCAGTACTTC
.	TRBV7-2	TRBJ1-2	.	CASSLGEVATRLRGYGYTF	TGTGCCAGCAGCTTAGGGGAGGTAGCCACCAGGTTGCGAGGGTATGGCTACACCTTC
TRBD1	TRBV28	TRBJ1-2	.	CASSLRTGGLWGYTF	TGTGCCAGCAGTTTGAGGACAGGGGGTCTGTGGGGCTACACCTTC
TRBD1	TRBV6-5	TRBJ1-1	.	CASRRQGSNTEAFF	TGTGCCAGCAGAAGACAGGGATCAAACACTGAAGCTTTCTTT
TRBD1	TRBV25-1	TRBJ2-2	few	CASSPQGARNTGELFF	TGTGCCAGCAGCCCACAGGGGGCGCGAAACACCGGGGAGCTGTTTTTT
TRBD1	TRBV6-4	TRBJ1-6	.	CASSLVRTGIYNSPLHF	TGTGCCAGCAGTTTAGTCAGGACAGGCATCTATAATTCACCCCTCCACTTT
.	TRBV3-1/TRBV3-2	TRBJ2-7	.	CASSQDNAYEQYF	TGTGCCAGCAGCCAAGATAACGCTTACGAGCAGTACTTC
.	TRBV27	TRBJ1-1	.	CASSKSSLMNTEAFF	TGTGCCAGCAGTAAGAGCAGCCTCATGAACACTGAAGCTTTCTTT
.	TRBV19	TRBJ1-5	.	CATQPQGALTHQPQHF	TGTGCCACGCAACCCCAAGGGGCCCTCACCCATCAGCCCCAGCATTTT
.	TRBV10-3	TRBJ2-1	.	CAISKRRAKGYNEQFF	TGTGCCATCAGTAAACGTCGGGCTAAAGGATACAATGAGCAGTTCTTC
TRBD2	TRBV6-2/TRBV6-3	TRBJ2-2	once	CASSTSGGPAGELFF	TGTGCCAGCAGTACCTCGGGGGGGCCTGCCGGGGAGCTGTTTTTT
.	TRBV7-8	TRBJ2-2	.	CASMGLNTGELFF	TGTGCCAGCATGGGTTTGAACACCGGGGAGCTGTTTTTT
TRBD1	TRBV5-8	TRBJ2-7	.	CASSLAGTGRATYEQYF	TGTGCCAGCAGCTTGGCCGGGACAGGGCGTGCGACCTACGAGCAGTACTTC
.	TRBV6-5	TRBJ2-5	.	CASRDGRAQETQYF	TGTGCCAGCAGAGACGGTAGGGCCCAAGAGACCCAGTACTTC
TRBD1	TRBV19	TRBJ2-6	.	CASSETGAGANVLTF	TGTGCCAGTAGCGAAACAGGGGCCGGGGCCAACGTCCTGACTTTC
.	TRBV6-5	TRBJ1-1	.	CASSLGQNTEAFF	TGTGCCAGCAGCCTGGGACAGAACACTGAAGCTTTCTTT
.	TRBV9	TRBJ1-1	.	CASSASGGAEAFF	TGTGCCAGCAGCGCCTCTGGGGGTGCTGAAGCTTTCTTT
.	TRBV6-2/TRBV6-3	TRBJ2-2	.	CASSYSPRAAMNTGELFF	TGTGCCAGCAGTTACTCCCCCAGAGCGGCGATGAACACCGGGGAGCTGTTTTTT
.	TRBV29-1	TRBJ1-2	.	CSARANYGYTF	TGCAGCGCCAGGGCTAACTATGGCTACACCTTC
TRBD1	TRBV5-3	TRBJ1-2	few	CARSFTVYGTGGGNGYTF	TGTGCCAGAAGCTTCACCGTCTATGGGACAGGGGGCGGCAATGGCTACACCTTC
.	TRBV9	TRBJ1-1	once	CASSGRGDTEAFF	TGTGCCAGCAGCGGCAGGGGAGACACTGAAGCTTTCTTT
.	TRBV6-1	TRBJ1-6	once	CASSEERLSHTHNSPLHF	TGTGCCAGCAGTGAAGAGAGACTCTCCCATACCCATAATTCACCCCTCCACTTT
TRBD1	TRBV6-5	TRBJ1-2	.	CAIGGAMGGYTF	TGTGCCATAGGGGGCGCTATGGGTGGCTACACCTTC